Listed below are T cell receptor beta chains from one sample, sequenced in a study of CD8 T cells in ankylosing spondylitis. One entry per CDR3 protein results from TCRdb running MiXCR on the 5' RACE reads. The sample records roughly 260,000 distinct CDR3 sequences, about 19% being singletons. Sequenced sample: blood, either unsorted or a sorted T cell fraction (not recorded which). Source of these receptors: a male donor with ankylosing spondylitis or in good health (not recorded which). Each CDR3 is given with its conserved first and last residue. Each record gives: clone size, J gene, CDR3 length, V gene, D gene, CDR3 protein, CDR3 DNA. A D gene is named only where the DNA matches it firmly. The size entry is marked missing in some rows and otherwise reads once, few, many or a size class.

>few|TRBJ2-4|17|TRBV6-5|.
CASSYTPAAVAKNIQYF
TGTGCCAGCAGTTACACGCCTGCGGCTGTGGCCAAAAACATTCAGTACTTC
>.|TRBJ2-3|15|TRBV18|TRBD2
CASSPESGRGDTQYF
TGTGCCAGCTCACCAGAGAGCGGGAGAGGCGATACGCAGTATTTT
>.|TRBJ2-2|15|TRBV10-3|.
CAISVDNPNTGELFF
TGTGCCATCAGTGTCGACAATCCGAACACCGGGGAGCTGTTTTTT
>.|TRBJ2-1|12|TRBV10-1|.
CASSGVDNEQFF
TGCGCCAGCAGTGGGGTTGACAATGAGCAGTTCTTC
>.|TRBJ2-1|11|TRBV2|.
CASSNLAEQFF
TGTGCCAGCAGCAACCTCGCGGAGCAGTTCTTC
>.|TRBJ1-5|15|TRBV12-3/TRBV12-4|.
CASSHRRALDQPQHF
TGTGCCAGCTCCCATCGGCGGGCCTTGGATCAGCCCCAGCATTTT
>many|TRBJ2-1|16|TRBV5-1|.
CASSTSSDHSYNEQFF
TGCGCCAGCAGCACCTCGTCAGACCACTCCTACAATGAGCAGTTCTTC
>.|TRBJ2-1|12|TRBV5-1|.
CASSIPEREQFF
TGCGCCAGCAGCATACCAGAGCGCGAGCAGTTCTTC
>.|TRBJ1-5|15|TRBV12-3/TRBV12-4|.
CASSFKGGGNQPQHF
TGTGCCAGCAGTTTTAAAGGGGGAGGCAATCAGCCCCAGCATTTT
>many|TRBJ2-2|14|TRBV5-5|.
CASSLAPYTGELFF
TGTGCCAGCAGCTTGGCACCATACACCGGGGAGCTGTTTTTT
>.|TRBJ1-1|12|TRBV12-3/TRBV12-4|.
CASSLVQGEAFF
TGTGCCAGCAGTTTAGTACAGGGCGAAGCTTTCTTT
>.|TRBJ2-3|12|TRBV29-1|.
CSVDQGIDTQYF
TGCAGCGTGGACCAGGGGATAGATACGCAGTATTTT
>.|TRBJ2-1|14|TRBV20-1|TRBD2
CSARSTSAYNEQFF
TGCAGTGCTAGATCGACTAGCGCCTACAATGAGCAGTTCTTC
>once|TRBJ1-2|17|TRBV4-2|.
CASSLKRGSGESYGYTF
TGTGCCAGCAGCCTCAAACGGGGATCAGGGGAGTCCTATGGCTACACCTTC
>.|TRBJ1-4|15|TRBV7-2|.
CASSPTGTTNEKLFF
TGTGCCAGCAGCCCGACCGGGACAACAAATGAAAAACTGTTTTTT
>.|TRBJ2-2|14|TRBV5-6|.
CASSLLTGAGELFF
TGTGCCAGCAGCTTGCTCACCGGGGCCGGGGAGCTGTTTTTT
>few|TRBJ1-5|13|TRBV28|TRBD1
CASRTGLNQPQHF
TGTGCCAGCAGGACAGGGCTCAATCAGCCCCAGCATTTT
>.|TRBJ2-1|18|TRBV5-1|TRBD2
CASSLEFALAGVPNEQFF
TGCGCCAGCAGCTTGGAATTCGCACTAGCGGGGGTTCCAAATGAGCAGTTCTTC
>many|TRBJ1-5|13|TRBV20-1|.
CSASLQMGQPQHF
TGCAGTGCTAGTCTACAGATGGGTCAGCCCCAGCATTTT
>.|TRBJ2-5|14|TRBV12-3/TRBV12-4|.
CASSLVGGSETQYF
TGTGCCAGCAGTTTAGTAGGGGGGAGTGAGACCCAGTACTTC
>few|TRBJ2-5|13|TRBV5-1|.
CASSLVLAETQYF
TGCGCCAGCAGCTTGGTACTAGCTGAGACCCAGTACTTC
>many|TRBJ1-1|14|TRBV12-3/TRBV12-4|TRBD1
CASSLKQGITEAFF
TGTGCCAGCAGTTTAAAACAGGGGATCACTGAAGCTTTCTTT
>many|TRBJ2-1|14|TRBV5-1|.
CASTKDWREDEQFF
TGCGCCAGCACTAAGGATTGGCGAGAGGATGAGCAGTTCTTC
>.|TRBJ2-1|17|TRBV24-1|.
CATSPVSGAGDIYEQFF
TGTGCCACCAGCCCTGTGTCCGGGGCCGGGGATATATATGAGCAGTTCTTC
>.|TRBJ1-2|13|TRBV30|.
CAWTQGLVYGYTF
TGTGCCTGGACCCAAGGCTTGGTCTATGGCTACACCTTC
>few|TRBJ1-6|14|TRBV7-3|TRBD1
CASSLTGGKSPLHF
TGTGCCAGCAGCTTGACAGGGGGCAAGTCACCCCTCCACTTT
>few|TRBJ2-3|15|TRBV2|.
CASRYGTSDTDTQYF
TGTGCCAGCAGATACGGGACATCTGACACAGATACGCAGTATTTT
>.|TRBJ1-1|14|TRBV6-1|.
CASSSSRKNTEAFF
TGTGCCAGTAGCTCGTCAAGAAAGAACACTGAAGCTTTCTTT
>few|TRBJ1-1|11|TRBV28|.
CASSGLTEAFF
TGTGCCAGCAGTGGATTGACTGAAGCTTTCTTT
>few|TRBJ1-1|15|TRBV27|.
CASSATRAANTEAFF
TGTGCCAGCAGTGCTACCCGGGCAGCGAACACTGAAGCTTTCTTT
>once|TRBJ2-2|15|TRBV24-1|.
CATSDHWGGTGELFF
TGTGCCACCAGCGATCACTGGGGCGGCACCGGGGAGCTGTTTTTT
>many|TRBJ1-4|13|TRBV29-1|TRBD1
CSVGTGGWGKLFF
TGCAGCGTCGGTACAGGGGGCTGGGGAAAACTGTTTTTT
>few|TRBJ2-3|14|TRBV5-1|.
CASSGQGGPDTQYF
TGCGCCAGCAGCGGCCAGGGGGGGCCAGATACGCAGTATTTT
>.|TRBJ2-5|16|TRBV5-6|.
CASSPMTGGPGETQYF
TGTGCCAGCAGCCCAATGACAGGAGGCCCTGGAGAGACCCAGTACTTC
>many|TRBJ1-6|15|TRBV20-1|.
CSAREDIAYNSPLHF
TGCAGTGCTAGAGAAGACATCGCCTATAATTCACCCCTCCACTTT
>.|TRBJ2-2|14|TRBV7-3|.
CASSRQSYTGELFF
TGTGCCAGCAGCCGTCAGAGTTACACCGGGGAGCTGTTTTTT
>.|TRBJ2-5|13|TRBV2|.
CASSGGLGETQYF
TGTGCCAGCAGTGGGGGCCTAGGGGAGACCCAGTACTTC
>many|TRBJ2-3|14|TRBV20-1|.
CSARVITSTDTQYF
TGCAGTGCTAGAGTAATAACCAGCACAGATACGCAGTATTTT
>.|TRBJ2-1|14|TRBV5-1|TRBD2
CASSGLAGGTEQFF
TGCGCCAGCAGTGGACTAGCGGGAGGAACTGAGCAGTTCTTC
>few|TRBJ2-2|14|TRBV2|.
CASKRRENTGELFF
TGTGCCAGTAAGCGGCGGGAGAACACCGGGGAGCTGTTTTTT
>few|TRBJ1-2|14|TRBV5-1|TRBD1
CASSHGQGQSGYTF
TGCGCCAGCAGCCACGGACAGGGGCAGAGTGGCTACACCTTC